The present T cell receptor (beta chain) was sequenced within a study of control samples from healthy donors and cancer patients. Sequencing was performed with immunoSEQ multiplex PCR; in TCRdb, only in-frame clones are kept and a portion is missing. The sample yields 150,000 to 200,000 clones, around 91% seen once. The CDR3 consists of 15 residues. Deletions cut 0 bases from V and 3 bases from J, with 9 bases between. Germline V gene data show CDR1 as ENHRY and CDR2 as SYGVKD. The rearrangement uses TRBV10-3 and TRBJ1-3; possibly TRBD1 for D (5 bases). Sequencing was carried out using blood. This TCR derives from a woman aged 45-65 years in good health. The CDR3 nucleotides read TGTGCCATCAGTGAGTCGATCCAGGGTGGAAACACCATATATTTT. It yields the protein CAISESIQGGNTIYF.